The source of this T cell receptor beta chain is a study of T cell responses to AZD1222 COVID-19 vaccine. As for this clone: As yet, its antigen is unknown.

Assay: immunoSEQ multiplex PCR; the TCRdb copy retains only in-frame clones and omits some. This repertoire shows some 40,000 clones, just over 85% found once; its top ten account for 26%. Whole-study findings and limits: Repertoires in all cases were sampled only once the peak T cell response had passed. The reported proportion of spike-specific TCRs targeting unmutated variant regions was nearly half. Spike-specific TCR breadth rose after two AZD1222 doses, and depth rose as well.

This CDR3 is built from 12 residues. Looked up from germline, CDR1 is ENHRY and CDR2 is SYGVKD. Trimming took 6 bases from V and 0 from J, leaving 6 bases between them. The sequencing here drew on peripheral blood, taken 28 days after the second dose of the MenACWY control vaccine. This TCR derives from an adult who received the MenACWY meningococcal vaccine as a control. The J gene is TRBJ2-7, the V gene TRBV10-3, with D unclear. The CDR3 DNA reads as TGTGCCATCAGCCCCTTCTCCTACGAGCAGTACTTC. This codes for CAISPFSYEQYF.